This TCR beta chain originates from a study of shared clonotypes between healthy human individuals. Study in general: Used for every donor were three CD4 naive, three CD4 memory, two CD8 naive and one CD8 memory plate.

The assay was immunoSEQ multiplex PCR, and TCRdb's table has in-frame clones only and misses some. The table lists roughly 110,000 clones, roughly 70% of them singletons, with about a quarter in the top ten. This clone has just a few counts. This CDR3 spans 14 amino acids. The V gene lost 3 bases and the J gene lost 0 bases, with 6 bases spanning the gap. Germline V gives CDR1 LNHDA, CDR2 SQIVND (reference sequence). The TCR originated in a young woman in good health. The sequencing sample was made of memory CD8+ T cells sorted from blood. Subset described: CD45RO+ cells pooled with CCR7-negative TemRA cells. This chain joins TRBV19 and TRBJ2-4; D gene unclear. The CDR3 DNA is TGTGCCAGTAGTATGTCAACAGCCAAAAACATTCAGTACTTC. Its protein product is CASSMSTAKNIQYF.